The clone carrying this T cell receptor beta chain was seen many times. Its matching antigen is unknown. The read stops 3 residues short of the end of the CDR3; the missing end is completed from the germline J gene. Caucasian heritage predominated among both patients and controls. The sample is drawn from a study of T cell clonality in common variable immunodeficiency. The CDR3 spans 19 residues. The J segment lost 5 bases and the V segment lost 2 bases, leaving 12 bases of the junction unmatched. CDR1 MRHNA and CDR2 SNTAGT come from the germline V gene. TCRdb's table, derived via immunoSEQ multiplex PCR, lists solely in-frame clones and lacks some. The sample contains around 55,000 clones, none of them singletons. Study outcomes and limitations: CVID patient heterogeneity limited repertoire-clinical complication correlations. Fewer deletions and N-nucleotide insertions were reportedly seen in common variable immunodeficiency TCR beta sequences.

The receptor's source is a person aged 18-70 years in good health. What was sequenced was peripheral blood mononuclear cells. The chain joins TRBV6-4 to TRBJ2-5; 15 bases fit TRBD2. Partial CDR3 DNA: TGTGCCAGCAGTGACAGCGGGACTAGCGGGGGGTCGGGGGGGGAGACC. It specifies CASSDSGTSGGSGGET. The whole CDR3 reads CASSDSGTSGGSGGETQYF.